The following is a T cell receptor beta chain sequence with its context. This clone was found a few times. The antigen it recognizes is unknown. It has no much larger one-base neighbor in the sample; base qualities were not kept. In Seattle, one collaborating source enrolled patients while the infection was active and tracked those patients longitudinally over the course of disease. Collaborating institutions collected whole blood in K2EDTA tubes following their own protocols. For TCRbeta analysis, collaborator samples were shipped as frozen whole blood, as isolated PBMCs, or as DNA extracted from either sample type. This sample is part of a study of blood T cell repertoires in COVID-19 (TCRdb year 2020). A note on the overall study: The collaborator samples originated in the United States, Italy and Spain and spanned the acute and convalescent phases of COVID-19. The material from the prospective study consisted of cDNA or gDNA derived from T cells, B-cell-depleted T cells, or PBMCs. Subjects who had been exposed to COVID-19, were actively infected with it, or had recovered from it provided the deeply sampled blood TCRbeta repertoires that made up the dataset. The repertoires were released in a freely available public database intended as a resource for research on the immune response to SARS-CoV-2. Samples were obtained from the ongoing ImmuneRACE study (first 160 participants) and from about 1,300 subjects provided by 6 global collaborators. The sample metadata nearly always contained a de-identified subject ID, COVID-19 status, age in years and sex. Where available, HLA class I and class II types were obtained from metadata supplied by the sample provider rather than from assay-based typing. What the research found in general, with its limitations: How much clinical and demographic metadata was included differed by source and by participant, and the metadata was provided uncurated.

TCRbeta CDR3 regions were amplified from genomic DNA by means of the immunoSEQ Assay, a bias-controlled multiplex PCR. As for the original processing: The number of nucleated cells in each sample was estimated by amplification of reference gene primers within the assay. To quantify the absolute abundance of each unique TCRbeta CDR3 rearrangement, sequence reads were collapsed and filtered. For each sample, productive Simpson clonality was calculated as the square root of Simpson's diversity index over productive rearrangements. In its TCRdb copy, this immuneACCESS table keeps in-frame sequences only and misses some clones. Where compared with another copy, unresolved V genes explain less than half of these, and the others have no known cause. The DNA gave D and trimming, while V, J and clone size come from that table. This sample comprises some 310,000 clones, 85% to 90% of them detected only once. The top ten clonotypes cover roughly 2.8% of the sample.

CDR3 length: 12 amino acids, cysteine to phenylalanine. The sequence is cut down to CDR3 DNA, 36 bases in frame from base 1. V drops 7 bases and J drops 5 bases, leaving 9 bases in between. The germline V gene (reference sequence) provides CDR1 LNHDA and CDR2 SQIVND. Sequences were obtained from peripheral blood. The origin of this receptor is a woman aged 25 to 45 with COVID-19, enrolled during active disease. In this chain, TRBV19 is recombined with TRBJ1-5; the D gene is not confidently resolved. In nucleotide form, the sequence is TGTGCCAGTACCTCCCCCTATCAGCCCCAGCATTTT. It encodes CASTSPYQPQHF.